Listed below are T cell receptor beta chains from one sample, sequenced in a study of radiation and T cells in renal cell carcinoma. This table comes from immunoSEQ multiplex PCR, and its TCRdb copy is limited to in-frame clones, with some not included. The sample includes 15,000 or so clones, approximately 54% of them seen just once. Specimen: tumor tissue, collected from a patient whose treatment was nephrectomy without radiotherapy. These receptor sequences come from a man aged 50-59 years with renal cell carcinoma. The CDR3 runs from the conserved cysteine through the conserved F or W. Each record gives: J gene, clone size, D gene, V gene, CDR3 protein, CDR3 DNA. D genes are given only for firm matches. Clone size is not always given. Where it is, it says once, few, many or a class for expanded clones.

j_call: TRBJ1-3
clone_size: .
d_call: .
v_call: TRBV9
cdr3_aa: CASSPSGTGNTIYF
cdr3_nt: TGTGCCAGCAGTCCTTCTGGGACCGGAAACACCATATATTTT

j_call: TRBJ2-1
clone_size: few
d_call: TRBD2
v_call: TRBV19
cdr3_aa: CASSRGGTIFPEQFF
cdr3_nt: TGTGCCAGTAGTCGCGGGGGGACCATCTTTCCTGAGCAGTTCTTC

j_call: TRBJ2-7
clone_size: .
d_call: .
v_call: TRBV30
cdr3_aa: CAWRVRGGGGSYEQYF
cdr3_nt: TGTGCCTGGCGTGTAAGGGGAGGGGGGGGATCCTACGAGCAGTACTTC

j_call: TRBJ1-2
clone_size: .
d_call: .
v_call: TRBV7-2
cdr3_aa: CASSRSGGLYGYTF
cdr3_nt: TGTGCCAGCAGCCGAAGTGGGGGCCTCTATGGCTACACCTTC

j_call: TRBJ1-3
clone_size: .
d_call: .
v_call: TRBV6-1
cdr3_aa: CASSLVRAGNTIYF
cdr3_nt: TGTGCCAGCAGCCTCGTTAGGGCTGGAAACACCATATATTTT

j_call: TRBJ1-1
clone_size: .
d_call: .
v_call: TRBV29-1
cdr3_aa: CSVEEGEGQAFF
cdr3_nt: TGCAGCGTTGAAGAGGGAGAGGGACAAGCTTTCTTT

j_call: TRBJ2-1
clone_size: .
d_call: TRBD2
v_call: TRBV5-1
cdr3_aa: CASFNPTSGGHEQFF
cdr3_nt: TGCGCCAGCTTCAACCCTACTAGCGGGGGACATGAGCAGTTCTTC

j_call: TRBJ1-3
clone_size: .
d_call: .
v_call: TRBV5-6
cdr3_aa: CASSLARGGSRNTIYF
cdr3_nt: TGTGCCAGCAGCTTGGCTCGTGGGGGGTCTAGAAACACCATATATTTT

j_call: TRBJ1-2
clone_size: .
d_call: .
v_call: TRBV6-1
cdr3_aa: CASRDGLNYGYTF
cdr3_nt: TGTGCCAGCAGGGACGGTTTAAACTATGGCTACACCTTC

j_call: TRBJ2-2
clone_size: few
d_call: .
v_call: TRBV7-2
cdr3_aa: CASSATRGNTGELFF
cdr3_nt: TGTGCCAGCAGCGCGACTAGGGGAAACACCGGGGAGCTGTTTTTT

j_call: TRBJ1-5
clone_size: once
d_call: .
v_call: TRBV6-5
cdr3_aa: CASSSNDQGNQPQHF
cdr3_nt: TGTGCCAGCAGTTCCAATGATCAGGGCAATCAGCCCCAGCATTTT

j_call: TRBJ1-5
clone_size: .
d_call: .
v_call: TRBV5-5
cdr3_aa: CASSLDGLDQPQHF
cdr3_nt: TGTGCCAGCAGCTTGGATGGTTTAGATCAGCCCCAGCATTTT

j_call: TRBJ1-4
clone_size: .
d_call: .
v_call: TRBV6-5
cdr3_aa: CASSYSSGVGEKLFF
cdr3_nt: TGTGCCAGCAGTTACAGCTCAGGGGTAGGGGAAAAACTGTTTTTT

j_call: TRBJ1-5
clone_size: medium-sized
d_call: .
v_call: TRBV5-4
cdr3_aa: CASSLAGSEGPQHF
cdr3_nt: TGTGCCAGCAGCTTGGCAGGTTCCGAGGGGCCCCAGCATTTT

j_call: TRBJ2-7
clone_size: .
d_call: .
v_call: TRBV14
cdr3_aa: CASSQRVTGEQYF
cdr3_nt: TGTGCCAGCAGCCAACGCGTAACGGGGGAGCAGTACTTC

j_call: TRBJ2-7
clone_size: .
d_call: TRBD2
v_call: TRBV7-8
cdr3_aa: CASSLAPPAPTSGGYEQYF
cdr3_nt: TGTGCCAGCAGCTTAGCGCCACCGGCCCCTACTAGCGGGGGCTACGAGCAGTACTTC

j_call: TRBJ2-4
clone_size: .
d_call: .
v_call: TRBV30
cdr3_aa: CAWSVGGWGAQNIQYF
cdr3_nt: TGTGCCTGGAGTGTAGGTGGCTGGGGGGCCCAAAACATTCAGTACTTC

j_call: TRBJ1-4
clone_size: .
d_call: .
v_call: TRBV6-4
cdr3_aa: CASSDRAGPNEKLFF
cdr3_nt: TGTGCCAGCAGTGACCGGGCAGGGCCTAATGAAAAACTGTTTTTT

j_call: TRBJ1-1
clone_size: .
d_call: .
v_call: TRBV7-2
cdr3_aa: CASSFGENTEAFF
cdr3_nt: TGTGCCAGCAGCTTCGGAGAGAACACTGAAGCTTTCTTT

j_call: TRBJ1-2
clone_size: .
d_call: .
v_call: TRBV5-1
cdr3_aa: CASSLDPPPVYGYTF
cdr3_nt: TGCGCCAGCAGCTTGGATCCACCGCCGGTCTATGGCTACACCTTC

j_call: TRBJ1-4
clone_size: .
d_call: TRBD1
v_call: TRBV6-5
cdr3_aa: CASKGTGRWEKLFF
cdr3_nt: TGTGCCAGCAAGGGGACAGGGCGGTGGGAAAAACTGTTTTTT

j_call: TRBJ2-1
clone_size: .
d_call: TRBD2
v_call: TRBV7-6
cdr3_aa: CASSLAKPGGNEQFF
cdr3_nt: TGTGCCAGCAGCTTAGCTAAACCGGGGGGCAATGAGCAGTTCTTC

j_call: TRBJ2-7
clone_size: few
d_call: TRBD1
v_call: TRBV5-4
cdr3_aa: CASSLQPGQEYEQYF
cdr3_nt: TGTGCCAGCAGCTTACAACCGGGACAGGAGTACGAGCAGTACTTC

j_call: TRBJ1-4
clone_size: few
d_call: TRBD1
v_call: TRBV5-4
cdr3_aa: CASSPGTGDEKLFF
cdr3_nt: TGTGCCAGCAGCCCCGGGACAGGGGACGAAAAACTGTTTTTT

j_call: TRBJ1-1
clone_size: .
d_call: TRBD1
v_call: TRBV19
cdr3_aa: CASSGRQGWTEAFF
cdr3_nt: TGTGCCAGTAGTGGACGACAGGGGTGGACTGAAGCTTTCTTT

j_call: TRBJ2-7
clone_size: few
d_call: TRBD1
v_call: TRBV6-5
cdr3_aa: CASSSPVQGVYEQYF
cdr3_nt: TGTGCCAGCAGTTCCCCCGTCCAGGGGGTCTACGAGCAGTACTTC

j_call: TRBJ2-7
clone_size: medium-sized
d_call: .
v_call: TRBV5-1
cdr3_aa: CASSPARGDEQYF
cdr3_nt: TGCGCCAGCAGCCCGGCCAGGGGGGACGAGCAGTACTTC

j_call: TRBJ2-7
clone_size: .
d_call: TRBD2
v_call: TRBV10-3
cdr3_aa: CAISGKLAGGYEQYF
cdr3_nt: TGTGCCATCAGTGGGAAACTAGCGGGGGGTTACGAGCAGTACTTC

j_call: TRBJ1-1
clone_size: few
d_call: .
v_call: TRBV11-2
cdr3_aa: CASSLTRTTEAFF
cdr3_nt: TGTGCCAGCAGCCTCACCAGAACAACTGAAGCTTTCTTT

j_call: TRBJ1-2
clone_size: .
d_call: .
v_call: TRBV29-1
cdr3_aa: CSVVPGTYGYTF
cdr3_nt: TGCAGCGTTGTCCCGGGGACCTATGGCTACACCTTC

j_call: TRBJ2-3
clone_size: .
d_call: .
v_call: TRBV6-5
cdr3_aa: CASSYSGALVTDTQYF
cdr3_nt: TGTGCCAGCAGTTACTCAGGGGCCCTGGTAACAGATACGCAGTATTTT

j_call: TRBJ1-2
clone_size: .
d_call: .
v_call: TRBV7-3
cdr3_aa: CASSLAPSGQTTNYGYTF
cdr3_nt: TGTGCCAGCAGCTTAGCCCCTAGTGGACAGACTACTAACTATGGCTACACCTTC

j_call: TRBJ1-1
clone_size: .
d_call: TRBD1
v_call: TRBV5-1
cdr3_aa: CASSLVQGARTEAFF
cdr3_nt: TGCGCCAGCAGCTTGGTTCAGGGGGCAAGGACTGAAGCTTTCTTT

j_call: TRBJ2-6
clone_size: .
d_call: .
v_call: TRBV18
cdr3_aa: CASSPRTGNSGANVLTF
cdr3_nt: TGTGCCAGCTCACCGAGAACGGGTAACTCTGGGGCCAACGTCCTGACTTTC

j_call: TRBJ2-7
clone_size: .
d_call: .
v_call: TRBV6-5
cdr3_aa: CASSETEQYF
cdr3_nt: TGTGCCAGCAGTGAAACCGAGCAGTACTTC

j_call: TRBJ1-1
clone_size: .
d_call: .
v_call: TRBV6-1
cdr3_aa: CASSERGSLNTEAFF
cdr3_nt: TGTGCCAGCAGTGAAAGAGGTAGCTTGAACACTGAAGCTTTCTTT

j_call: TRBJ2-1
clone_size: few
d_call: .
v_call: TRBV7-8
cdr3_aa: CASSLRATGHINNEQFF
cdr3_nt: TGTGCCAGCAGCTTAAGGGCCACGGGACACATAAACAATGAGCAGTTCTTC

j_call: TRBJ2-7
clone_size: medium-sized
d_call: .
v_call: TRBV19
cdr3_aa: CASSSDSGRYEQYF
cdr3_nt: TGTGCCAGTAGCTCCGATTCAGGTCGGTACGAGCAGTACTTC

j_call: TRBJ2-7
clone_size: .
d_call: .
v_call: TRBV7-2
cdr3_aa: CASSSGHLYEQYF
cdr3_nt: TGTGCCAGCAGCTCGGGACACCTCTACGAGCAGTACTTC

j_call: TRBJ1-2
clone_size: few
d_call: TRBD1
v_call: TRBV30
cdr3_aa: CAWSRLGTEGGYTF
cdr3_nt: TGTGCCTGGAGCCGTCTAGGGACAGAGGGTGGCTACACCTTC

j_call: TRBJ1-6
clone_size: .
d_call: .
v_call: TRBV2
cdr3_aa: CASSLDYNSPLHF
cdr3_nt: TGTGCCAGCAGTTTAGATTACAATTCACCCCTCCACTTT

j_call: TRBJ2-1
clone_size: .
d_call: .
v_call: TRBV18
cdr3_aa: CASSRGGIAKDNEQFF
cdr3_nt: TGTGCCAGCTCCCGAGGGGGGATTGCCAAAGACAATGAGCAGTTCTTC

j_call: TRBJ2-1
clone_size: .
d_call: .
v_call: TRBV11-3
cdr3_aa: CASSSPGPAGEQFF
cdr3_nt: TGTGCCAGCAGCTCACCAGGGCCCGCGGGGGAGCAGTTCTTC

j_call: TRBJ2-7
clone_size: .
d_call: TRBD2
v_call: TRBV28
cdr3_aa: CASSSGLKRGSYEQYF
cdr3_nt: TGTGCCAGCAGTTCGGGCCTCAAGCGGGGATCCTACGAGCAGTACTTC

j_call: TRBJ1-1
clone_size: .
d_call: .
v_call: TRBV4-1
cdr3_aa: CASSQEGGGGNTEAFF
cdr3_nt: TGCGCCAGCAGCCAAGAGGGGGGCGGAGGGAACACTGAAGCTTTCTTT

j_call: TRBJ2-2
clone_size: medium-sized
d_call: .
v_call: TRBV6-1
cdr3_aa: CASSTHGNTGELFF
cdr3_nt: TGTGCCAGCAGTACGCACGGGAACACCGGGGAGCTGTTTTTT

j_call: TRBJ1-1
clone_size: .
d_call: .
v_call: TRBV5-1
cdr3_aa: CASSPGTVNTEAFF
cdr3_nt: TGCGCCAGCAGCCCAGGGACTGTGAACACTGAAGCTTTCTTT

j_call: TRBJ1-6
clone_size: .
d_call: .
v_call: TRBV7-3
cdr3_aa: CASAPDHFSPLHF
cdr3_nt: TGTGCCAGTGCACCCGATCATTTTTCACCCCTCCACTTT